This T cell receptor beta chain was profiled in a study of CD8 T cells in ankylosing spondylitis. This clonotype has only a few counts. The antigen is undetermined. The V end was cut by 4 bases, the J end by 7 bases, with 11 bases between. Germline V gene data show CDR1 as SGHTA and CDR2 as FQGTGA. The CDR3 totals 14 residues. Study-wide findings and caveats: Within peripheral blood, clones linked to disease were CD8+ and relatively rare. A motif of under ten highly homologous TCR beta variants was seen as apparently characteristic of ankylosing spondylitis blood.

The TCR beta libraries were generated through quantitative 5'-RACE incorporating molecular barcodes. TCRdb analysed the 5' RACE reads with MiXCR anew, one entry per CDR3 protein. The data hold roughly 130,000 distinct CDR3 sequences, with approximately 15% observed a single time. The sequence was obtained from a female donor with ankylosing spondylitis or in good health (not recorded which). The rearrangement links TRBV7-3 to TRBJ1-6, with no clear D. The sequencing sample was made of blood, either unsorted or a sorted T cell fraction (not recorded which). This chain's CDR3 is CASSSGSWNSPLHF. The CDR3 DNA follows: TGTGCCAGCAGCTCTGGTTCATGGAATTCACCCCTCCACTTT.